The following is a T cell receptor (beta chain) sequence with its context. Antigen unknown. The CDR3 extends over 16 amino acids. Unmatched junction bases numbered 8, after V lost 7 bases and J lost 7 bases. Germline CDR1 is LNHDA and CDR2 is SQIVND (reference sequence). The data originate from a study of T cell repertoires in cytomegalovirus infection. In the study overall: Selected CMV epitopes included recently identified HLA-C-restricted ones as well as well-studied HLA-B-restricted ones. It was the public TCR beta signatures that indicated both CMV infection and matching HLA type. Study-wide findings and caveats: CMV carriers with the relevant HLA were identified by cumulative public TCR beta family frequency.

TCRdb recomputed calls from the reads with MiXCR, one row per CDR3 protein. The sample consists of about 310,000 distinct CDR3 sequences, around 25% of them appearing once. V usage is TRBV19 and J usage is TRBJ2-1; 15 nucleotides match TRBD2. This receptor was obtained from a human donor in good health (CMV status not recorded). Some clones in this sample may be carry-over from other donors' samples. The sequenced sample was cultured PBMCs, obtained from culture after CMV antigen stimulation. CDR3 protein: CASTGLAGGPGNEQFF. Here the CDR3 DNA reads TGTGCCAGTACCGGACTAGCGGGAGGGCCGGGGAATGAGCAGTTCTTC.